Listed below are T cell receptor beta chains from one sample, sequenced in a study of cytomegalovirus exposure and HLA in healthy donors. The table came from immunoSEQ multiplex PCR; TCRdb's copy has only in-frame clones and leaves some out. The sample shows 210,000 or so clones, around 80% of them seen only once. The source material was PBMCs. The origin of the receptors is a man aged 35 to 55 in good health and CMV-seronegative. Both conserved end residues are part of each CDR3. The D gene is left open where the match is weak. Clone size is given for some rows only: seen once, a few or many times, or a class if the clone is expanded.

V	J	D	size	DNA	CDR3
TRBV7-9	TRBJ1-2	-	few	TGTTCCAGCAGCTTAGGGGAGGGCGGCTACACCTTC	CSSSLGEGGYTF
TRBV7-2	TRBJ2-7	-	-	TGTGCCAGCGGGGTAGCGCTCGAGCAGTACTTC	CASGVALEQYF
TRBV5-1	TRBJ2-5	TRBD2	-	TGCGCCAGCAGCTTGGTCCCTAGCGGGGGTCGGGAGACCCAGTACTTC	CASSLVPSGGRETQYF
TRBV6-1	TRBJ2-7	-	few	TGTGCCAGCAGTGCCGAGGTCTACGAGCAGTACTTC	CASSAEVYEQYF
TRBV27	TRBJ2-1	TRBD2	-	TGTGCCAGCAGTTTATGGGCAACGACTAGCGGGAGGAACAATGAGCAGTTCTTC	CASSLWATTSGRNNEQFF
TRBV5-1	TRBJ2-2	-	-	TGCGCCAGCAGCTTGGATAGGGGCGCGAACACCGGGGAGCTGTTTTTT	CASSLDRGANTGELFF
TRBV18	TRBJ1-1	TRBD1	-	TGTGCCAGCTCATCGGGACAGGGGGCCGGAACTGAAGCTTTCTTT	CASSSGQGAGTEAFF
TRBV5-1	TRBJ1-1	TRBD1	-	TGCGCCAGCAGCGACGGGACAGGGGGCAACACTGAAGCTTTCTTT	CASSDGTGGNTEAFF
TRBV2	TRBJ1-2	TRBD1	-	TGTGCCAGCGGAGGGACAGGGGTTTGGGGCTACACCTTC	CASGGTGVWGYTF
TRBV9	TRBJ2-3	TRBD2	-	TGTGCCAGCAGCTCCCAAGCGGGAAGCACAGATACGCAGTATTTT	CASSSQAGSTDTQYF
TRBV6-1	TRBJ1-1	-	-	TGTGCCAGCGGCCTTGGGGGGGCGCAGACTGAAGCTTTCTTT	CASGLGGAQTEAFF
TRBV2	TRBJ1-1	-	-	TGTGCCAGCAATATAGCGAACACTGAAGCTTTCTTT	CASNIANTEAFF
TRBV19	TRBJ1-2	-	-	TGTGCCAGTACCGGGAGGGACGGAGGCTACACCTTC	CASTGRDGGYTF
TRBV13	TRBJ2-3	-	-	TGTGCCAGCAGCTTTAGGAGGACCCGAGCCCATAGCACAGATACGCAGTATTTT	CASSFRRTRAHSTDTQYF